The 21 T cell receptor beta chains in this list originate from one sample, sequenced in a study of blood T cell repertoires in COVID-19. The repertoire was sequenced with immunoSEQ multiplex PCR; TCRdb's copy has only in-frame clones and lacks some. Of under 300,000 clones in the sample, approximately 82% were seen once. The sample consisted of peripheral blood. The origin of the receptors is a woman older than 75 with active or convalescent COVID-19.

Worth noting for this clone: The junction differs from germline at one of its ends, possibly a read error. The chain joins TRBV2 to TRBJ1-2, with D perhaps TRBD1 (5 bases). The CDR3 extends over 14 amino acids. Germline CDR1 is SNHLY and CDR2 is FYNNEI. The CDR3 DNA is TGTGCCAGCAGTGAACTAAGGGGTAACAATGGCTACACCTTC. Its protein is CASSELRGNNGYTF.

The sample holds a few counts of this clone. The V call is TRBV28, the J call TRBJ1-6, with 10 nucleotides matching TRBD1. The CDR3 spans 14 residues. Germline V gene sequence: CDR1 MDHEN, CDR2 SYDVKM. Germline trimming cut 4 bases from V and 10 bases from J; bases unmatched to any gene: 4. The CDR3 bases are TGTGCCAGCAGTTCGGGACAGGGGAGGTCACCCCTCCACTTT. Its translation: CASSSGQGRSPLHF.

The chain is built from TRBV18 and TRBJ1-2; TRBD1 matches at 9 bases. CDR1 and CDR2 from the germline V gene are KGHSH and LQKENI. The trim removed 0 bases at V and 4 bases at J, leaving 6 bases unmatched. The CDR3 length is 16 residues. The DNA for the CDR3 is TGTGCCAGCTCACCACCCGGGACAGGGATGCCCTATGGCTACACCTTC. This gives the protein CASSPPGTGMPYGYTF.

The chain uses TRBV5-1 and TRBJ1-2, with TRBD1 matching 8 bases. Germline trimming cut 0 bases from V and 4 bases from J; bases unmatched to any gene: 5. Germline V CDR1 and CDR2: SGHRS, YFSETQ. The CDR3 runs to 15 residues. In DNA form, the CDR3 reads TGCGCCAGCAGCTTGGCACAGGGGGAGACCTATGGCTACACCTTC. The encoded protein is CASSLAQGETYGYTF. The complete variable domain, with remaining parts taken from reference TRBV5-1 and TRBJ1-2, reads KAGVTQTPRYLIKTRGQQVTLSCSPISGHRSVSWYQQTPGQGLQFLFEYFSETQRNKGNFPGRFSGRQFSNSRSEMNVSTLELGDSALYLCASSLAQGETYGYTFGSGTRLTVV.

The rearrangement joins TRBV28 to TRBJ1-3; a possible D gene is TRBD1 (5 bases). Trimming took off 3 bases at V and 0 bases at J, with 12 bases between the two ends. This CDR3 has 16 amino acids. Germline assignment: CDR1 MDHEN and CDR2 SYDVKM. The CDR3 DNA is TGTGCCAGCAGTTTCGAACAGGCCAGCTCTGGAAACACCATATATTTT. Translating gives CASSFEQASSGNTIYF.

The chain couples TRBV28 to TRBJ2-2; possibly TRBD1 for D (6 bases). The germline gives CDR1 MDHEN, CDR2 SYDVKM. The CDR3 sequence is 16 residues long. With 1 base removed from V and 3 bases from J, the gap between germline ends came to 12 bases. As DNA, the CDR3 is TGTGCCAGCAGTTTATTGGGGGCATGGGACACCGGGGAGCTGTTTTTT. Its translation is CASSLLGAWDTGELFF.

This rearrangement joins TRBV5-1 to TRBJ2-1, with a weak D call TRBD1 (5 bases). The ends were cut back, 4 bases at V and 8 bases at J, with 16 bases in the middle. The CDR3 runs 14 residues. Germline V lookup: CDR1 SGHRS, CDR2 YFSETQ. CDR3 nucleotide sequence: TGCGCCAGCAGCCAGATAAACATGGGGCATGAGCAGTTCTTC. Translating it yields CASSQINMGHEQFF. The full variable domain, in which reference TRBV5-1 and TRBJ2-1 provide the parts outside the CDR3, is KAGVTQTPRYLIKTRGQQVTLSCSPISGHRSVSWYQQTPGQGLQFLFEYFSETQRNKGNFPGRFSGRQFSNSRSEMNVSTLELGDSALYLCASSQINMGHEQFFGPGTRLTVL.

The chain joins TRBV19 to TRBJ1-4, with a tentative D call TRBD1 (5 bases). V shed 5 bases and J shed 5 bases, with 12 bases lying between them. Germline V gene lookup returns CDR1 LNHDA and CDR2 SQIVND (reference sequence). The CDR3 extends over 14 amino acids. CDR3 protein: CASSQQVGNEKLFF. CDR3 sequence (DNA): TGTGCCAGTAGTCAACAGGTGGGGAATGAAAAACTGTTTTTT.

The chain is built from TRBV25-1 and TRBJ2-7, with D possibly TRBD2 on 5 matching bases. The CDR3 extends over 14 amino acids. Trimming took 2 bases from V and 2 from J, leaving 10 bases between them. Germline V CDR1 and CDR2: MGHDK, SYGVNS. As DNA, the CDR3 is TGTGCCAGCAGTGAAGAAAGGCGGGCCTACGAGCAGTACTTC. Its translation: CASSEERRAYEQYF.

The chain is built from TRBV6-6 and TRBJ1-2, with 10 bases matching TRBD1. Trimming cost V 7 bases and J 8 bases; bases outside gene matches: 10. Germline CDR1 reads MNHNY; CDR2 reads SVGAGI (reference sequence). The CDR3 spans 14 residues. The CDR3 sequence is CASTQGGTGEGYTF. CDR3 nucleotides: TGTGCCAGCACCCAAGGGGGGACAGGGGAAGGCTACACCTTC.

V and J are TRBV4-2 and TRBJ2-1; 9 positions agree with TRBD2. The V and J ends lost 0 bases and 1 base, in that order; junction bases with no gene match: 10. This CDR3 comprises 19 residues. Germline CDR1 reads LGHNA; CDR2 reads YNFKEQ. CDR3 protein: CASSQDSLGSGSSYNEQFF. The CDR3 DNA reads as TGTGCCAGCAGCCAAGATAGTTTGGGTAGCGGGAGTTCCTACAATGAGCAGTTCTTC.

DNA of the CDR3: TGTGCCAGCTGCAGACAGGGCGGGAAACTGTTTTTT. Protein product: CASCRQGGKLFF. The V call is TRBV27, the J call TRBJ1-4, with 7 bases fitting TRBD1. V lost 8 bases to trimming and J lost 11 bases; unmatched junction nucleotides: 8. Germline CDR1 MNHEY, CDR2 SMNVEV (reference sequence). This CDR3 spans 12 amino acids.

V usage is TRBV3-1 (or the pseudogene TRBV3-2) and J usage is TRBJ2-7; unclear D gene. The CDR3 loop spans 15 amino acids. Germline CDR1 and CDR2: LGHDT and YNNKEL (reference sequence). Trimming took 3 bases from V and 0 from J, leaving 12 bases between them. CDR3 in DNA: TGTGCCAGCAGCCATTGGTCAGGTTACTCCTACGAGCAGTACTTC. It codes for CASSHWSGYSYEQYF.

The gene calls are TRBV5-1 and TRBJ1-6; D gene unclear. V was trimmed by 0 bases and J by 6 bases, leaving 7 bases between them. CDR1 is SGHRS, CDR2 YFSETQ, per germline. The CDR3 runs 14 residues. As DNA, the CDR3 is TGCGCCAGCAGCTTGGGGGCCACTAATTCACCCCTCCACTTT. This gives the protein CASSLGATNSPLHF.

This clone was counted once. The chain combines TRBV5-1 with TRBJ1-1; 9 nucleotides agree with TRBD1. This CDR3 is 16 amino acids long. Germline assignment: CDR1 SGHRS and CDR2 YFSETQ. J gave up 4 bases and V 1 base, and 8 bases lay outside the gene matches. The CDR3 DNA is TGCGCCAGCAGCTTGTCGGGACAGGGAGGTTTCACTGAAGCTTTCTTT. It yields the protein CASSLSGQGGFTEAFF. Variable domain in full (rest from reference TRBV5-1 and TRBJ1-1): KAGVTQTPRYLIKTRGQQVTLSCSPISGHRSVSWYQQTPGQGLQFLFEYFSETQRNKGNFPGRFSGRQFSNSRSEMNVSTLELGDSALYLCASSLSGQGGFTEAFFGQGTRLTVV.

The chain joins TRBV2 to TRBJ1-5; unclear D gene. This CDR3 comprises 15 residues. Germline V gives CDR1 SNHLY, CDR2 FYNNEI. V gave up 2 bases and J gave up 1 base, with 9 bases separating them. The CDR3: CASSERRSSNQPQHF. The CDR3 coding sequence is TGTGCCAGCAGTGAAAGGCGGTCGAGCAATCAGCCCCAGCATTTT.

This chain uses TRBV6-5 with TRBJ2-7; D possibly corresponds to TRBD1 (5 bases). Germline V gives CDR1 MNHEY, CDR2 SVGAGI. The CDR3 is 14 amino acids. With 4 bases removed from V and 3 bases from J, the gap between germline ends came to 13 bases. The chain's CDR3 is CASSSVRQNYEQYF. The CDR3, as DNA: TGTGCCAGCAGTTCGGTGAGACAGAACTACGAGCAGTACTTC.

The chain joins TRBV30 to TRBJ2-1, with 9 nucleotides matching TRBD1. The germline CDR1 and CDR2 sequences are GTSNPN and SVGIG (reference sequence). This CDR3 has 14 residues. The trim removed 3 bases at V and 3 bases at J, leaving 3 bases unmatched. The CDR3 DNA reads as TGTGCCTGGAGGACAGGGGGGGACTACAATGAGCAGTTCTTC. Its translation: CAWRTGGDYNEQFF.

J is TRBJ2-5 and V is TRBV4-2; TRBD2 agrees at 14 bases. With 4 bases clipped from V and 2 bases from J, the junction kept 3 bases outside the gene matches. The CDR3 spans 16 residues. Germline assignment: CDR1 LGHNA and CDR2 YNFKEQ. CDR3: CASSPGLAGAQETQYF. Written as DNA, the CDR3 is TGTGCCAGCAGCCCGGGACTAGCGGGGGCGCAAGAGACCCAGTACTTC.

The CDR3 DNA sequence: TGTGCAAGTCGCTTAGGGTTTGAGGCCCTGGAGAAAAAACTGTTTTTT. It codes for CASRLGFEALEKKLFF. The gene calls are TRBV12-2 and TRBJ1-4. TRBV12-2 is noted as a pseudogene. The CDR3 is 16 amino acids.

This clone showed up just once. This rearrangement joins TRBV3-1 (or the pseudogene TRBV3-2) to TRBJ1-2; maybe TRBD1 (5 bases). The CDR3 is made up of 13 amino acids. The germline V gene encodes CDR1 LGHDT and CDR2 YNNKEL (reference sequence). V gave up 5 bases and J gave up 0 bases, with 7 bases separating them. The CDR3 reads CASSETANYGYTF. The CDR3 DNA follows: TGTGCCAGCAGCGAGACAGCTAACTATGGCTACACCTTC.